This T cell receptor beta chain originates from a study of CD8 T cells in Susac syndrome. CDR3 length equals 13 residues. Trimming took 1 base from V and 8 from J, leaving 11 bases between them. CDR1 is LGHDT, CDR2 YNNKEL, per germline (reference sequence). After extraction with the RNeasy kit, about 0.45 to 1 ug of the RNA was reverse transcribed using random hexamers. TCRdb reprocessed the immunoSEQ multiplex PCR reads via MiXCR and lists one record per CDR3 protein. The profile shows 100,000 or so distinct CDR3 sequences, around 90% of them singletons. This clonotype was seen a handful of times. Sequenced: CD8+ T cells from PBMCs. The source is a human donor in good health. The chain uses TRBV3-1 and TRBJ1-1; D remains unclear. The DNA of the CDR3 is TGTGCCAGCAGCCAAGTTCGAGGAGTAGAAGCTTTCTTT. This encodes CASSQVRGVEAFF.